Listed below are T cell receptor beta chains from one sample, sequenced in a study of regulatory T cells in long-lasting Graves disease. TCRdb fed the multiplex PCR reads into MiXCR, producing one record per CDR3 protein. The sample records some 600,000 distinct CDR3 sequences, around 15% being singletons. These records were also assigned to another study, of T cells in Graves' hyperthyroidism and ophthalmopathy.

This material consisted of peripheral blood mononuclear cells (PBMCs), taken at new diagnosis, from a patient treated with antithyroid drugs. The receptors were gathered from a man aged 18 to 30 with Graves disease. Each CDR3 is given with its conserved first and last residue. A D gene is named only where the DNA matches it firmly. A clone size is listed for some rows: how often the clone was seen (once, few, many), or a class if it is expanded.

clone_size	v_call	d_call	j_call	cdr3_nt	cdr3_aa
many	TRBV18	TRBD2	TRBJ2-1	TGTGCCAGCTCACGAGCGGCGGGACTAGCATCCAATGAGCAGTTCTTC	CASSRAAGLASNEQFF
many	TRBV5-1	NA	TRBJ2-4	TGCGCCAGCAGCTTGGCACTAGGGGCTAACATTCAGTACTTC	CASSLALGANIQYF
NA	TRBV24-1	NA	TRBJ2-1	TGTGCCACCACCCGCCCCTCTAGTCCTTACAATGAGCAGTTCTTC	CATTRPSSPYNEQFF
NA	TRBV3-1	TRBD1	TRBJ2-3	TGTGCCAGCAGTAGCGCCCCGGGGCAGGGGGCAGATACGCAGTATTTT	CASSSAPGQGADTQYF
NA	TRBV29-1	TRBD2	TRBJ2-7	TGCAGCGTACTAGCGGAGGGGTACGAGCAGTACTTC	CSVLAEGYEQYF
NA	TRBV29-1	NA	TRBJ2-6	TGCAGCGTTGAAGTGGGGGCCAACGTCCTGACTTTC	CSVEVGANVLTF
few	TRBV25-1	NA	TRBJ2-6	TGTGCCAGCCGCCCCGGCGGGCTTGGGGCCAACGTCCTGACTTTC	CASRPGGLGANVLTF
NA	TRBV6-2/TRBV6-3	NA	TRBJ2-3	TGTGCCAGCAGTTACTCCACCACTAGCACAGATACGCAGTATTTT	CASSYSTTSTDTQYF
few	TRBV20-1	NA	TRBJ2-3	TGCAGTGCTAGTGGGGGGAGCACAGATACGCAGTATTTT	CSASGGSTDTQYF
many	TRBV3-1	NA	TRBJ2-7	TGTGCCAGCAGCCAAGTAAGGGGAGAGCAGTACTTC	CASSQVRGEQYF
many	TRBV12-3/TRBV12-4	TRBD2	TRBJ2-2	TGTGCCAGCAGCCCGGGACTAGCGGGAGCCTCCGGGGAGCTGTTTTTT	CASSPGLAGASGELFF
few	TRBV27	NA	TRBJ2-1	TGTGCCAGCAGTGTTGTGGGGGCCTCCTACAATGAGCAGTTCTTC	CASSVVGASYNEQFF
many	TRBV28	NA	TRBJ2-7	TGTGCCAGCAGCGTTCCTCCTGGTAGCGAGCAGTACTTC	CASSVPPGSEQYF
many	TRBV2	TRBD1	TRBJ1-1	TGTGCCAGCAGGGGGGACAGTCGGCCAGCTTTCTTT	CASRGDSRPAFF
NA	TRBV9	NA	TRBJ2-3	TGTGCCAGCGGGGGGAGGATTACTAGCACAGATACGCAGTATTTT	CASGGRITSTDTQYF
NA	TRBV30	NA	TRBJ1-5	TGTGCCTGGCAGGATAGCAATCAGCCCCAGCATTTT	CAWQDSNQPQHF
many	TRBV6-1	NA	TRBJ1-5	TGTGCCAGCAGATTGCGGACGGATAGCAATCAGCCCCAGCATTTT	CASRLRTDSNQPQHF
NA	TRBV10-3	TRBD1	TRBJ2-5	TGTGCCATCAGACAGGGGCCAGAGACCCAGTACTTC	CAIRQGPETQYF
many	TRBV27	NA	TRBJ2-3	TGTGCCAGCAGTTTATATGGGCAAGATACGCAGTATTTT	CASSLYGQDTQYF
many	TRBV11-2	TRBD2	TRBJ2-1	TGTGCCAGCAGCTTAGGAGCGGGAGAGTATGAGCAGTTCTTC	CASSLGAGEYEQFF
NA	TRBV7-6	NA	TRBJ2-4	TGTGCCAGCAGCTCCGCCGTAGCGAACAAAAACATTCAGTACTTC	CASSSAVANKNIQYF
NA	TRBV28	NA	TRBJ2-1	TGTGCCAGCAGGCGATCAGGGGGGAATGAGCAGTTCTTC	CASRRSGGNEQFF
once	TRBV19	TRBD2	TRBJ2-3	TGTGCCAGTAGTATAAGACACGGGACTAGCCTGCAGTATTTT	CASSIRHGTSLQYF
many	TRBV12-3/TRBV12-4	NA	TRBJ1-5	TGTGCCAGCGGGGCAGCGGCTCCGCCCCAGCATTTT	CASGAAAPPQHF
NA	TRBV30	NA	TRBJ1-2	TGTGCCTGGAAATCAGTGGGAGCTAACTATGGCTACACCTTC	CAWKSVGANYGYTF
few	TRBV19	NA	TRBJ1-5	TGTGCCAGCGGGGAGGCTCTTAGCAATCAGCCCCAGCATTTT	CASGEALSNQPQHF
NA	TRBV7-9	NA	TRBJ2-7	TGTGCCAGCAGCCGTTGGCTGGCTAGCTTCCCCTACGAGCAGTACTTC	CASSRWLASFPYEQYF
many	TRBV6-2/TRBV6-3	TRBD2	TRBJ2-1	TGTGCCAGCAGCATGGGACTAGCGGGAGGTAATGAGCAGTTCTTC	CASSMGLAGGNEQFF
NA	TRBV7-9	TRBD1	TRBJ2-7	TGTGCCAGCAGCTCGCGGACAGGGGACATACCTTACGAGCAGTACTTC	CASSSRTGDIPYEQYF
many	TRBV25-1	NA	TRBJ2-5	TGTGCCAGCGCGTCTAGTATCGGCTTCCAAGAGACCCAGTACTTC	CASASSIGFQETQYF
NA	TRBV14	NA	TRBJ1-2	TGTGCCAGCAGCCCCCTTTTAGGAGACTATGGCTACACCTTC	CASSPLLGDYGYTF
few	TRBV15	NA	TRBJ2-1	TGTGCCACCAGCAGAGATGACGGGCGGGCCACGCAGTTCTTC	CATSRDDGRATQFF
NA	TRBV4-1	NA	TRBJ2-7	TGCGCCAGCAGCCAAGCAGGGGTGGGATACGAGCAGTACTTC	CASSQAGVGYEQYF
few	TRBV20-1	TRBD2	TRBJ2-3	TGCAGTGCTAGACCCCCGGGGTCGGCTAGCGGGAGCACGCAGTATTTT	CSARPPGSASGSTQYF
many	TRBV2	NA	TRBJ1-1	TGTGCCAGCAGGGGTACGTTTTGGGGGGACACTGAAGCTTTCTTT	CASRGTFWGDTEAFF
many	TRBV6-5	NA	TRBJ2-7	TGTGCCAGCAGTTACTCCTTGGACACGCACTACGAGCAGTACTTC	CASSYSLDTHYEQYF
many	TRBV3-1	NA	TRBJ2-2	TGTGCCAGCAGCCAAGGAGGGGGTGCCACCGGGGAGCTGTTTTTT	CASSQGGGATGELFF
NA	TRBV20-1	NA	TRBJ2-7	TGCAGTGCTAGAGGCTCCGGGAGTATCGACGAGCAGTACTTC	CSARGSGSIDEQYF
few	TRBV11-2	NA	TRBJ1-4	TGTGCCAGCAGCTTGGCACCGGGGAATGAAAAACTGTTTTTT	CASSLAPGNEKLFF
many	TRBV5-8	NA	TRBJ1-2	TGTGCCAGCAGCCCTAATGAGGGGTGGGGCTACACCTTC	CASSPNEGWGYTF
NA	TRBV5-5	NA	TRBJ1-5	TGTGCCAGCAGCTTGGACGGGGGGCGGGATCAGCCCCAGCATTTT	CASSLDGGRDQPQHF
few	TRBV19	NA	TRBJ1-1	TGTGCCAGTAGTCAGATCCGGGACAAGAACACTGAAGCTTTCTTT	CASSQIRDKNTEAFF
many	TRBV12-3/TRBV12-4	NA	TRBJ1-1	TGTGCCAGCAACCTGGGGGGGATTGGAGACACTGAAGCTTTCTTT	CASNLGGIGDTEAFF
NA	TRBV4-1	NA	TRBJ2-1	TGCGCCAGCAGCCAAGGACGTCTAGCCGGCAATGAGCAGTTCTTC	CASSQGRLAGNEQFF
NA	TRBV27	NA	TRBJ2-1	TGTGCCAGCAGTTTGTTAAGCGTCGCCGGTGGCAGTGAGCAGTTCTTC	CASSLLSVAGGSEQFF
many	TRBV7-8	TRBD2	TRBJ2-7	TGTGCCAGCAGCTTACTGGGGGGAGGGTACGAGCAGTACTTC	CASSLLGGGYEQYF
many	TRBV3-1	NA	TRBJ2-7	TGTGCCAGCAGCCGGAAGGGTTTATGGCAGGGGCCCTACGAGCAGTACTTC	CASSRKGLWQGPYEQYF
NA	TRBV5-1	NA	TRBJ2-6	TGCGCCAGCAGCCTCGGGATTTCTGGGGCCAACGTCCTGACTTTC	CASSLGISGANVLTF
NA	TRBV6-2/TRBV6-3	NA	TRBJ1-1	TGTGCCAGCAGTGAACCAGCCCGAAACACTGAATCTTTCTTT	CASSEPARNTESFF
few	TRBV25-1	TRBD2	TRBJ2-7	TGTGCCAGCAGTGAATGGGGGACTAGCAGGTACGAGCAGTACTTC	CASSEWGTSRYEQYF
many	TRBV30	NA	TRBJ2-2	TGTGCCTGGAATGGACAGATCACCGGGGAGCTGTTTTTT	CAWNGQITGELFF
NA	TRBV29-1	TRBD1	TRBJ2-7	TGCAGCGTTGCACTTAGGACAGGGGGCCACGAGCAGTACTTC	CSVALRTGGHEQYF
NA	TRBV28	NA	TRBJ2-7	TGTGCCAGCAACTCTTTCGGAAATCGGAGCGGGCACTACGAGCAGTACTTC	CASNSFGNRSGHYEQYF
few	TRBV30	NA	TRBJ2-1	TGTGCCTGGAGTGCCCCCGGAGGTGGTGAGCAGTTCTTC	CAWSAPGGGEQFF
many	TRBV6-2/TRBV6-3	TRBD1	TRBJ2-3	TGTGCCAGCAACCCGACAGGGGGCGCAGATACGCAGTATTTT	CASNPTGGADTQYF